This is a list of T cell receptor beta chains from one sample in a study of vaccination and CD4 T cells after COVID-19. No antigen is known for these receptors. TCRdb re-called the PCR reads through MiXCR, storing one row per CDR3 protein. The data contain some 13,000 distinct CDR3 sequences, 40% to 50% of them seen just once; the ten biggest clones take up about a fifth. The specimen comprised CD4+ T cells from blood, cultured in vitro, sampled before SARS-CoV-2 vaccination. These receptor sequences come from a human donor who had recovered from COVID-19. Each CDR3 is given with its conserved first and last residue. D genes are given only for firm matches. Expanded clones get a size class; other rows say once, few or many, or leave the size out.

NA	TRBD1	TRBV7-2	TRBJ1-6	CASRPTTGYNSPLHF	TGTGCCAGCAGACCGACGACAGGGTACAATTCACCCCTCCACTTT
NA	NA	TRBV21-1	TRBJ2-7	CASSRPSFSGLYEQYF	TGTGCCAGCAGCAGACCCTCCTTTAGCGGGCTCTACGAGCAGTACTTC
once	TRBD1	TRBV27	TRBJ1-1	CASSLDRQGRSTEAFF	TGTGCCAGCAGTTTAGATAGACAGGGGAGGTCCACTGAAGCTTTCTTT
NA	TRBD2	TRBV10-3	TRBJ2-1	CAISESAGPDYNEQFF	TGTGCCATCAGTGAGTCAGCGGGGCCAGACTACAATGAGCAGTTCTTC
NA	NA	TRBV19	TRBJ1-6	CASSIEGNSPLHF	TGTGCCAGTAGTATAGAGGGGAATTCACCCCTCCACTTT
NA	TRBD1	TRBV6-2/TRBV6-3	TRBJ1-1	CASSYAGQGAEGTEAFF	TGTGCCAGCAGTTACGCAGGACAGGGGGCGGAGGGCACTGAAGCTTTCTTT
NA	NA	TRBV28	TRBJ1-5	CASRAHPSGNQPQHF	TGTGCCAGCAGGGCACACCCCAGTGGGAATCAGCCCCAGCATTTT
NA	NA	TRBV21-1	TRBJ1-6	CASSKVVVRVGRCSPLHF	TGTGCCAGCAGCAAAGTCGTAGTCAGGGTGGGCCGGTGTTCACCCCTCCACTTT
NA	TRBD1	TRBV2	TRBJ1-1	CASSEEPGQGSEAFF	TGTGCCAGCAGTGAGGAGCCGGGACAGGGATCTGAAGCTTTCTTT
NA	TRBD1	TRBV28	TRBJ2-7	CTSSTGTGTLGEQYF	TGTACCAGCAGCACCGGGACAGGGACGCTGGGCGAGCAGTACTTC
NA	NA	TRBV6-5	TRBJ2-3	CASSFGGGTDTQYF	TGTGCCAGCAGTTTTGGTGGCGGCACAGATACGCAGTATTTT
NA	NA	TRBV19	TRBJ2-7	CASSNRAGEQYF	TGTGCCAGTAGTAACAGGGCGGGCGAGCAGTACTTC
NA	NA	TRBV28	TRBJ2-7	CASSSSVREQYF	TGTGCCAGCAGTTCTTCAGTGCGCGAGCAGTACTTC
NA	NA	TRBV6-5	TRBJ2-6	CASSSVTINSGANVLTF	TGTGCCAGCAGTTCCGTGACAATTAACTCTGGGGCCAACGTCCTGACTTTC
few	NA	TRBV7-2	TRBJ2-2	CASSLDVTGELFF	TGTGCCAGCAGCTTAGACGTCACCGGGGAGCTGTTTTTT
NA	TRBD1	TRBV24-1	TRBJ1-5	CATGQGHSNQPQHF	TGTGCCACTGGACAGGGCCATAGCAATCAGCCCCAGCATTTT
NA	TRBD1	TRBV6-1	TRBJ1-1	CASSRQGRFLNTEAFF	TGTGCCAGCAGCCGACAGGGCCGATTCCTGAACACTGAAGCTTTCTTT
NA	NA	TRBV20-1	TRBJ1-2	CSADIRSGGYTF	TGCAGTGCGGATATCAGAAGCGGCGGCTACACCTTC
NA	NA	TRBV4-1	TRBJ1-1	CASSPRDRGSAFF	TGCGCCAGCAGCCCCCGGGACCGGGGATCGGCTTTCTTT
NA	NA	TRBV25-1	TRBJ1-2	CASSERGNGYTF	TGTGCCAGCAGCGAACGGGGAAATGGCTACACCTTC
NA	NA	TRBV7-2	TRBJ2-6	CASSRSPSSGANVLTF	TGTGCCAGCAGCCGAAGTCCGAGCTCTGGGGCCAACGTCCTGACTTTC
NA	NA	TRBV10-3	TRBJ2-7	CASDRDTYEQYF	TGTGCCAGCGACCGGGATACCTACGAGCAGTACTTC
once	NA	TRBV6-5	TRBJ2-7	CASSYLGGSRNEQYF	TGTGCCAGCAGTTACTTGGGGGGAAGTAGGAACGAGCAGTACTTC
NA	TRBD2	TRBV6-4	TRBJ2-3	CASSLAGGPDTQYF	TGTGCCAGCAGTCTAGCGGGGGGGCCAGATACGCAGTATTTT
NA	NA	TRBV27	TRBJ2-7	CASSSLTRDRGEQYF	TGTGCCAGCAGTTCCTTGACGCGAGATCGCGGCGAGCAGTACTTC
NA	NA	TRBV7-8	TRBJ1-6	CASSFGAIEPLHF	TGTGCCAGCAGCTTTGGGGCCATTGAGCCCCTCCACTTT
few	NA	TRBV15	TRBJ1-1	CATSRARNTEAFF	TGTGCCACCAGCAGAGCGAGGAACACTGAAGCTTTCTTT
few	NA	TRBV2	TRBJ1-6	CASGWQRDSPLHF	TGTGCCAGTGGATGGCAGAGGGATTCACCCCTCCACTTT
few	NA	TRBV18	TRBJ2-7	CASSSGGTRSSVEQYF	TGTGCCAGCTCATCAGGCGGGACTCGCTCCTCTGTCGAGCAGTACTTC